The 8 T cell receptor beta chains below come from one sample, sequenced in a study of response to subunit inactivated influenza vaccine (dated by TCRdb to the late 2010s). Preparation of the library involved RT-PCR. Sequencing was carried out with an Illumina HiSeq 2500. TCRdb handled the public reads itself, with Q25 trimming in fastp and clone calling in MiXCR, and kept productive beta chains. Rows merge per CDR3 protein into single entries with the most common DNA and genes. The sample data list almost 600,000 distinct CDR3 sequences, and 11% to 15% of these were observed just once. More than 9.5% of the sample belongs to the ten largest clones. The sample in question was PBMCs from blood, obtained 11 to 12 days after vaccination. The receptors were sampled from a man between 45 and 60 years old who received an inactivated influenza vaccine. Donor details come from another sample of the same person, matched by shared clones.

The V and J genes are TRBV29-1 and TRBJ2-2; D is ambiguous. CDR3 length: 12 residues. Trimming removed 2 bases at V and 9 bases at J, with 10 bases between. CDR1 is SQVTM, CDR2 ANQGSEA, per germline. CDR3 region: CSVESRGRELFF. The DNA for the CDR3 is TGCAGCGTTGAAAGCCGAGGACGGGAGCTGTTTTTT.

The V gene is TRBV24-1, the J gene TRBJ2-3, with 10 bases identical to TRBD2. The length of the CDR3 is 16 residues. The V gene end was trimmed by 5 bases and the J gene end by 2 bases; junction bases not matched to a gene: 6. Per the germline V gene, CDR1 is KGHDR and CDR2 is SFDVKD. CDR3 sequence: CATSGLAGGSTDTQYF. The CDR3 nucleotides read TGTGCCACCAGTGGTTTAGCGGGAGGATCCACAGATACGCAGTATTTT.

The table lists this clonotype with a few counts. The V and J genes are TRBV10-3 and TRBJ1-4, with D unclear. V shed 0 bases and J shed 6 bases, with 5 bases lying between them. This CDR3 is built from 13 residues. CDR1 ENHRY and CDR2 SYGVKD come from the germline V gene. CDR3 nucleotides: TGTGCCATCAGTGAGTCAGCAGATGAAAAACTGTTTTTT. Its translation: CAISESADEKLFF.

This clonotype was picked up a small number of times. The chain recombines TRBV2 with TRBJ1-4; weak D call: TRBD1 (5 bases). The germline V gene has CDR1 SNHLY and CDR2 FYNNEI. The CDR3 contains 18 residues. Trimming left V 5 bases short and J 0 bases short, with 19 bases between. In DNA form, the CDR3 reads TGTGCCAGCAGTTCCCCGCGGGACGGAGGAGCAACTAATGAAAAACTGTTTTTT. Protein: CASSSPRDGGATNEKLFF.

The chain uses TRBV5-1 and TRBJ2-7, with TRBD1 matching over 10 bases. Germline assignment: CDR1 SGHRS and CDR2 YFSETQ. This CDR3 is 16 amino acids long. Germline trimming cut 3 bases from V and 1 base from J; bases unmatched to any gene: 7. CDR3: CASSYGTGVVSYEQYF. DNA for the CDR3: TGCGCCAGCAGCTATGGGACAGGGGTGGTTTCCTACGAGCAGTACTTC. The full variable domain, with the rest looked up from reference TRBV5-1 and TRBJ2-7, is KAGVTQTPRYLIKTRGQQVTLSCSPISGHRSVSWYQQTPGQGLQFLFEYFSETQRNKGNFPGRFSGRQFSNSRSEMNVSTLELGDSALYLCASSYGTGVVSYEQYFGPGTRLTVT.

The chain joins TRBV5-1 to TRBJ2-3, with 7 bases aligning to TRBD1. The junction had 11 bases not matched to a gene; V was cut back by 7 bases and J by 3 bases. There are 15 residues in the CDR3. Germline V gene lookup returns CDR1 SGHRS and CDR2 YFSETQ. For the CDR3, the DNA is TGCGCCAGCGCGGGTCGGGACAGCTCAACAGATACGCAGTATTTT. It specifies CASAGRDSSTDTQYF.

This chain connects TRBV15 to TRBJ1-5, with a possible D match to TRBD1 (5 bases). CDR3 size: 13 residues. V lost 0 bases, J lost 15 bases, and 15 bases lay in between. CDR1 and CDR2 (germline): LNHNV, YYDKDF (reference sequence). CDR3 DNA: TGTGCCACCAGCAGAGATCGGGCGGGGGATGTGCATTTT. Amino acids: CATSRDRAGDVHF.

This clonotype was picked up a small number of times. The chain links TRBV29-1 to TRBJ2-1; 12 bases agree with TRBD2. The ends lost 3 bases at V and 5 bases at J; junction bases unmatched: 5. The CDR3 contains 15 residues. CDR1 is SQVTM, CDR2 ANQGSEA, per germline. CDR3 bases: TGCAGCGTTGAGCTCACTAGCGGGAGGAACAATGAGCAGTTCTTC. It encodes CSVELTSGRNNEQFF.